The text below deals with one TCR beta chain. Libraries were prepared by immunoSEQ multiplex PCR; TCRdb keeps only in-frame clonotypes and omits some of them. The table shows about 200,000 clones, with 70% occurring only once. Trimming removed 0 bases from V and 8 bases from J, with 11 bases in between. The CDR3 has 13 amino acids. The germline gives CDR1 SGHRS, CDR2 YFSETQ. PBMCs that had been cryopreserved were the source of 1.5 to 2.5 micrograms of genomic DNA for TCR beta libraries. This specimen belongs to a study of cytotoxic CD8 clonotypes in ibrutinib-treated CLL. Sequenced material: PBMCs, taken after 12 months of ibrutinib treatment. V is TRBV5-1 and J is TRBJ1-2, with no clear D. The sequence was collected from a human donor with chronic lymphocytic leukemia. The CDR3 region is CASSLVRGWGYTF. Written as DNA, the CDR3 is TGCGCCAGCAGCTTGGTACGGGGTTGGGGCTACACCTTC.